The 12 T cell receptor beta chains given below trace back to one sample, sequenced in a study of tumor-infiltrating lymphocytes in oesophageal squamous cell carcinoma. TCRdb processed the PCR reads anew with MiXCR; each CDR3 protein has one entry. The sample carries fewer than 20,000 distinct CDR3 sequences, around 40% recorded once. Sequencing input: blood. These receptors originate from a female donor with esophageal squamous cell carcinoma.

In its sample, this clonotype was seen many times. The chain couples TRBV6-2 or TRBV6-3 to TRBJ1-5; D unresolved. The V and J ends lost 2 bases and 0 bases respectively, with 8 bases between them. Per the germline V gene, CDR1 is MNHEY and CDR2 is SVGEGT. This CDR3 is built from 15 residues. The DNA of the CDR3 is TGTGCCAGCAGTTACGGTCAGCTTAGCAATCAGCCCCAGCATTTT. It encodes CASSYGQLSNQPQHF.

The chain couples TRBV6-1 to TRBJ2-7; either TRBD1 or TRBD2 may fit D (6 bases each). The V gene lost 5 bases and the J gene lost 0 bases, with 11 bases spanning the gap. The V gene's germline CDR1 is MNHNS and CDR2 SASEGT. This CDR3 region has 14 residues. The CDR3 sequence: CASSFGGLSYEQYF. The DNA for the CDR3 is TGTGCCAGCAGTTTTGGGGGGCTCTCCTACGAGCAGTACTTC.

The chain combines TRBV7-2 with TRBJ2-7; 7 nucleotides agree with TRBD2. V was pared by 2 bases and J by 5 bases, with 6 bases of the junction left unmatched. The CDR3 length is 14 residues. Germline V gene sequence: CDR1 SGHTA, CDR2 FQGNSA. CDR3 nucleotide sequence: TGTGCCAGCAGCTTAAGGGCGGGAGCGAACGAGCAGTACTTC. Its translation is CASSLRAGANEQYF.

The rearrangement links TRBV7-2 to TRBJ2-3; TRBD2 matches 8 bases. The ends lost 2 bases at V and 4 bases at J; junction bases unmatched: 5. The CDR3 has 15 amino acids. Germline V gene sequence: CDR1 SGHTA, CDR2 FQGNSA. The CDR3 spells CASSLLAGGADTQYF. The CDR3 DNA sequence: TGTGCCAGCAGCTTACTGGCGGGAGGCGCAGATACGCAGTATTTT. Full variable domain (missing parts from reference TRBV7-2 and TRBJ2-3): GAGVSQSPSNKVTEKGKDVELRCDPISGHTALYWYRQSLGQGLEFLIYFQGNSAPDKSGLPSDRFSAERTGGSVSTLTIQRTQQEDSAVYLCASSLLAGGADTQYFGPGTRLTVL.

CDR3 sequence reads: CASSPGSGYTF. The CDR3 DNA reads TGTGCCAGCAGCCCGGGAAGCGGCTACACCTTC. The chain recombines TRBV7-2 with TRBJ1-2; the D is unclear. The CDR3 is 11 amino acids. V shed 5 bases and J shed 8 bases, with 9 bases lying between them. Germline V lookup: CDR1 SGHTA, CDR2 FQGNSA.

The chain recombines TRBV18 with TRBJ2-1; D is ambiguous. CDR1 and CDR2 (germline): KGHSH, LQKENI. The CDR3 runs to 14 residues. The ends were cut back, 1 base at V and 12 bases at J, with 16 bases in the middle. The CDR3 loop is CASSPLGYLDGQFF. The CDR3 nucleotides are TGTGCCAGCTCACCACTGGGCTACCTCGATGGGCAGTTCTTC. Supplemented by reference TRBV18 and TRBJ2-1, the full variable domain reads NAGVMQNPRHLVRRRGQEARLRCSPMKGHSHVYWYRQLPEEGLKFMVYLQKENIIDESGMPKERFSAEFPKEGPSILRIQQVVRGDSAAYFCASSPLGYLDGQFFGPGTRLTVL.

This clonotype was seen repeatedly, ten times or more. This chain connects TRBV4-2 to TRBJ1-2; 7 bases match TRBD1. The junction had 12 bases not matched to a gene; V was cut back by 4 bases and J by 1 base. This CDR3 spans 17 amino acids. CDR1 is LGHNA and CDR2 is YNFKEQ in the germline V gene. The CDR3 protein is CASSPRTGWDLNYGYTF. The CDR3 nucleotides read TGTGCCAGCAGCCCTCGGACAGGTTGGGACCTTAACTATGGCTACACCTTC.

The chain joins TRBV6-1 to TRBJ2-2; TRBD2 matches 9 bases. V dropped 5 bases and J dropped 1; count of bases not matched to a gene: 14. Per the germline V gene, CDR1 is MNHNS and CDR2 is SASEGT. CDR3 size: 19 residues. CDR3 DNA sequence: TGTGCCAGCAGTTCATTTGATGTTTTAGCGGGAGAGAACACCGGGGAGCTGTTTTTT. This sequence encodes CASSSFDVLAGENTGELFF.

This clonotype has ten or more counts. A much larger clone lies one base from this, so it may be a read error. The chain carries TRBV6-1 and TRBJ2-4, with D possibly called TRBD1 or TRBD2 (5 bases each). Trimming took off 5 bases at V and 13 bases at J, with 12 bases between the two ends. The germline gives CDR1 MNHNS, CDR2 SASEGT. The CDR3 runs to 11 residues. The CDR3 spells CASSWGNEQYF. In DNA, the CDR3 is TGTGCCAGCAGTTGGGGGAATGAGCAGTACTTC.

A few counts support this clonotype. This rearrangement joins TRBV20-1 to TRBJ1-5; 9 bases are a match to TRBD1. The CDR3 covers 14 residues. Germline V gene data show CDR1 as DFQATT and CDR2 as SNEGSKA (reference sequence). Unmatched junction bases numbered 2, after V lost 2 bases and J lost 3 bases. This CDR3 reads CSARTGGPNQPQHF. The CDR3 nucleotides read TGCAGTGCTAGAACAGGGGGCCCCAATCAGCCCCAGCATTTT.

In this sample, this clonotype turned up once. The rearrangement uses TRBV11-2 and TRBJ1-1, with D uncertain. With 6 bases removed from V and 1 base from J, the gap between germline ends came to 0 bases. Germline V CDR1 and CDR2: SGHAT, FQNNGV. This CDR3 has 10 amino acids. The CDR3 reads CASRNTEAFF. CDR3 coding DNA: TGTGCCAGCAGGAACACTGAAGCTTTCTTT.

As for this clonotype: A read error is likely, as this CDR3 ends without the conserved phenylalanine or tryptophan. The DNA is omitted, as the CDR3 cannot be located on it reliably, and the CDR3 follows TCRdb's listing. The chain couples TRBV7-3 to TRBJ2-6; the D call in the table, TRBD2, was not verified against the DNA. The CDR3 is 17 amino acids long, termini counted. Germline V gene lookup returns CDR1 SGHTA and CDR2 FQGTGA. This CDR3 is CASSLRRGGLNEQYFGA.